These 16 T cell receptor beta chains came from one sample sequenced in a study of T cell changes during pregnancy in multiple sclerosis. Using immunoSEQ multiplex PCR, the repertoire was profiled, and TCRdb retains in-frame clones only, with some absent. The top ten hold about 0.8% of the sample, which has 25,000 to 30,000 clones, 75% to 90% seen once. The material was CD4+ T cells from peripheral blood mononuclear cells, obtained in the second trimester of pregnancy. Receptors were obtained from a female donor with multiple sclerosis, enrolled in a pregnancy study.

This chain links TRBV19 with TRBJ2-5; D remains unclear. The germline V gene encodes CDR1 LNHDA and CDR2 SQIVND (reference sequence). V shed 4 bases and J shed 5 bases, with 5 bases lying between them. This CDR3 has 11 amino acids. The CDR3 is CASSTGETQYF. Here the CDR3 DNA reads TGTGCCAGTAGTACCGGGGAGACCCAGTACTTC.

The rearrangement uses TRBV27 and TRBJ2-7; a possible D gene is TRBD1 (5 bases). Germline loops: CDR1 MNHEY, CDR2 SMNVEV (reference sequence). This CDR3 region has 13 residues. Trimming removed 3 bases at V and 8 bases at J, with 14 bases between. CDR3 residues: CASSFPPTDQQYF. CDR3 coding DNA: TGTGCCAGCAGTTTCCCGCCGACAGATCAGCAGTACTTC.

This chain uses TRBV5-6 with TRBJ1-2; TRBD1 agrees at 8 bases. There are 14 residues in the CDR3. Germline-derived CDR1 and CDR2 are SGHDT and YYEEEE. Trimming took 7 bases from V and 7 from J; bases not matched to a gene: 12. The DNA for the CDR3 is TGTGCCAGCGCGTCGACAGGGGAGGCTTCTGGCTACACCTTC. Translating it yields CASASTGEASGYTF.

V gene TRBV11-3 combines with J gene TRBJ1-2; no clear D gene. The CDR3 is 13 amino acids. The V gene's germline CDR1 is SGHNT and CDR2 YENEEA. Trimming removed 0 bases at V and 1 base at J, with 3 bases between. DNA of the CDR3: TGTGCCAGCAGCTTAGACATTAACTATGGCTACACCTTC. Encoded protein: CASSLDINYGYTF.

This rearrangement joins TRBV28 to TRBJ2-3; D is perhaps TRBD1 (5 bases). The germline CDR1 and CDR2 sequences are MDHEN and SYDVKM. Deletions cut 8 bases from V and 4 bases from J, with 19 bases between. The CDR3 loop spans 15 amino acids. The CDR3 coding sequence is TGTGCCAGCTCCCTTGGAAGGGGCATGGCAGATACGCAGTATTTT. This codes for CASSLGRGMADTQYF.

J is TRBJ2-3 and V is TRBV7-9, with 7 nucleotides matching TRBD1. J was trimmed by 3 bases and V by 4 bases; bases with no gene match: 4. From germline, CDR1 is SEHNR and CDR2 FQNEAQ (reference sequence). The CDR3 is made up of 14 amino acids. This CDR3 is CASSSRQGTDTQYF. The CDR3 DNA reads TGTGCCAGCAGCTCTCGACAGGGAACAGATACGCAGTATTTT.

V and J are TRBV28 and TRBJ2-7, with 7 nucleotides matching TRBD2. Germline V gives CDR1 MDHEN, CDR2 SYDVKM. Trimming took 6 bases from V and 0 from J; bases not matched to a gene: 5. This CDR3 is built from 14 residues. The DNA of the CDR3 is TGTGCCAGCAGGCAAGCGGGAAGCTCCTACGAGCAGTACTTC. Amino acids: CASRQAGSSYEQYF.

The chain carries TRBV7-9 and TRBJ2-3, with D unclear. Trimming pared 8 bases from V and 4 bases from J, leaving 7 bases between. The CDR3 has 11 amino acids. Per the germline V gene, CDR1 is SEHNR and CDR2 is FQNEAQ (reference sequence). CDR3 DNA sequence: TGTGCCAGCGCGAAGCCAGATACGCAGTATTTT. Encoded protein: CASAKPDTQYF. The variable domain in full, completed from reference TRBV7-9 and TRBJ2-3, reads DTGVSQNPRHKITKRGQNVTFRCDPISEHNRLYWYRQTLGQGPEFLTYFQNEAQLEKSRLLSDRFSAERPKGSFSTLEIQRTEQGDSAMYLCASAKPDTQYFGPGTRLTVL.

V gene TRBV7-9 combines with J gene TRBJ1-2, with D hard to call. CDR3 size: 13 residues. Trimming took off 3 bases at V and 9 bases at J, with 14 bases between the two ends. Germline CDR1 SEHNR, CDR2 FQNEAQ (reference sequence). The CDR3, as DNA: TGTGCCAGCAGCTTCGGCGGCGGGGAAAGCTACACCTTC. Its protein product is CASSFGGGESYTF.

This clone was recorded only once. The V call is TRBV4-2, the J call TRBJ2-2; the match to TRBD2 covers 8 bases. This CDR3 comprises 15 residues. J was trimmed by 6 bases and V by 6 bases; bases with no gene match: 9. Looked up from germline, CDR1 is LGHNA and CDR2 is YNFKEQ. In nucleotides, the CDR3 is TGTGCCAGCAGGGAGGGGACTAGGGTCTCCGGGGAGCTGTTTTTT. Translating gives CASREGTRVSGELFF.

This clone was observed a single time. The V gene is TRBV19, the J gene TRBJ1-5, with a possible D match to TRBD1 (6 bases). CDR1 is LNHDA and CDR2 is SQIVND in the germline V gene (reference sequence). The CDR3 runs 15 residues. Trimming left V 6 bases short and J 6 bases short, with 18 bases between. The CDR3 region has the DNA TGTGCCAGTAGCGCCGGGACATCTCTCAGTCAGCCCCAGCATTTT. As protein: CASSAGTSLSQPQHF.

This chain joins TRBV7-2 and TRBJ2-3; tentative D call: TRBD1 (6 bases). Trimming pared 5 bases from V and 6 bases from J, leaving 21 bases between. This CDR3 region has 16 residues. Germline CDR1 reads SGHTA; CDR2 reads FQGNSA. CDR3 amino acids: CASSPVGAANRDTQYF. The CDR3 DNA reads TGTGCCAGCAGCCCCGTGGGGGCTGCGAACCGGGATACGCAGTATTTT.

This clone is medium-sized. The CDR3 loop is CASSLRGGAGSPLHF. The CDR3 DNA follows: TGTGCCAGCAGCTTACGGGGGGGGGCCGGTTCACCCCTCCACTTT. This chain joins TRBV7-3 and TRBJ1-6; D perhaps matches TRBD1 (6 bases). Germline values: CDR1 SGHTA, CDR2 FQGTGA. Trimming stripped 2 bases from V and 9 bases from J, with 14 bases between. The CDR3 spans 15 residues. Drawing the rest from reference TRBV7-3 and TRBJ1-6, the complete variable domain is GAGVSQTPSNKVTEKGKYVELRCDPISGHTALYWYRQSLGQGPEFLIYFQGTGAADDSGLPNDRFFAVRPEGSVSTLKIQRTERGDSAVYLCASSLRGGAGSPLHFGNGTRLTVT.

The rearrangement links TRBV5-1 to TRBJ1-1; tentatively, D is TRBD1 (6 bases). V lost 3 bases and J lost 3, with 15 bases in between. Germline V gene lookup returns CDR1 SGHRS and CDR2 YFSETQ. This CDR3 is 15 amino acids long. DNA of the CDR3: TGCGCCAGCAGCTCTAGCAGGGGCGCATACACTGAAGCTTTCTTT. Protein product: CASSSSRGAYTEAFF. The full variable domain, rest sourced from reference TRBV5-1 and TRBJ1-1, is KAGVTQTPRYLIKTRGQQVTLSCSPISGHRSVSWYQQTPGQGLQFLFEYFSETQRNKGNFPGRFSGRQFSNSRSEMNVSTLELGDSALYLCASSSSRGAYTEAFFGQGTRLTVV.

The chain has TRBV5-4 and TRBJ2-1; TRBD1 is a possible D gene (5 bases). The CDR3 runs 15 residues. Germline V gene data show CDR1 as SGHNT and CDR2 as YYREEE (reference sequence). With 4 bases removed from V and 5 bases from J, the gap between germline ends came to 16 bases. This CDR3 is CASSQGQGRDNEQFF. In DNA form, the CDR3 reads TGTGCCAGCAGCCAGGGCCAGGGAAGGGACAATGAGCAGTTCTTC.

The rearrangement uses TRBV6-5 and TRBJ1-4, with D perhaps matching TRBD1 (5 bases). The CDR3 has 15 residues. Germline V lookup: CDR1 MNHEY, CDR2 SVGAGI. Trimming took 6 bases from V and 3 from J, leaving 14 bases between them. CDR3 sequence: CASSQGAVSNEKLFF. CDR3 DNA sequence: TGTGCCAGCAGCCAAGGGGCGGTTTCTAATGAAAAACTGTTTTTT.